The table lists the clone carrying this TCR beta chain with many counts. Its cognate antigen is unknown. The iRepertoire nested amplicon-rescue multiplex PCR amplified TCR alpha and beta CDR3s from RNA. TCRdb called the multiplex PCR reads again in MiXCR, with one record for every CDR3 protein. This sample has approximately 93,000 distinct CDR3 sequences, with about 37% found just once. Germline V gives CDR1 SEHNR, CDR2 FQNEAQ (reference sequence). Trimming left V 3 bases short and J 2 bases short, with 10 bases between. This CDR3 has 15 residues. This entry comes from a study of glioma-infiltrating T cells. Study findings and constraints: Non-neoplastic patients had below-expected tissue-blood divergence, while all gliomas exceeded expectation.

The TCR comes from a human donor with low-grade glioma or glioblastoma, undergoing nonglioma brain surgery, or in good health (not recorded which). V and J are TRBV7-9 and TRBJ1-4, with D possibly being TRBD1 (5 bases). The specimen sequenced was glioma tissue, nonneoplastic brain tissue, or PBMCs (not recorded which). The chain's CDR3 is CASSFSGATNEKLFF. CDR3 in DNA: TGTGCCAGCAGCTTCTCCGGGGCCACTAATGAAAAACTGTTTTTT.